Included here is one TCR beta chain sequence, with context. The antigen remains unidentified. This sample stems from a study of CD8+ T cells in alopecia areata. Lesional scalp punch biopsies and peripheral blood came from alopecia areata patients. Following extraction, RNA underwent reverse transcription to cDNA, which served as the sequencing template. The table came from immunoSEQ multiplex PCR; TCRdb's copy has only in-frame clones and leaves some out. The table shows 95,000 to 150,000 clones, with 40% to 55% occurring only once. The germline V gene has CDR1 MDHEN and CDR2 SYDVKM. V trimming: 1 base; J trimming: 9 bases; junction bases outside the gene matches: 13. The CDR3 spans 17 residues. Broader study findings: Scalp sequencing also captures normal skin's resident alphabeta T cells.

This receptor was taken from a human donor with alopecia areata. The sample was NKG2D-low CD8+ T cells sorted from blood. The rearrangement uses TRBV28 and TRBJ2-1, with TRBD1 identical over 9 bases. The CDR3 protein is CASSLSPLRDREREQFF. CDR3 bases: TGTGCCAGCAGTTTATCCCCTCTCCGGGACAGGGAACGTGAGCAGTTCTTC.